This is a list of T cell receptor beta chains from one sample in a study of cytomegalovirus exposure and HLA in healthy donors. The protocol was immunoSEQ multiplex PCR, while the TCRdb copy is restricted to in-frame clones and leaves out a portion. The sample gives about 120,000 clones, about three fifths of which show up once; 10% is in the top ten. The sequenced sample consisted of PBMCs. The origin of the receptors is a man aged 35 to 55 in good health and CMV-seropositive. Both conserved end residues are part of each CDR3. Each record gives: J gene, clone size, D gene, V gene, CDR3 DNA, CDR3 protein. A D gene is named only where the DNA matches it firmly. Clone size is not always given. Where it is, it says once, few, many or a class for expanded clones.

TRBJ2-1,NA,TRBD2,TRBV2,TGTGCCAGCAAAAGACTAGCGAACAATGAGCAGTTCTTC,CASKRLANNEQFF
TRBJ2-7,few,NA,TRBV5-1,TGCGCCAGCAGCCTGGTAGCAGAATCCTACGAGCAGTACTTC,CASSLVAESYEQYF
TRBJ2-2,NA,TRBD2,TRBV29-1,TGCAGCGTCCGGGGGGGAACGAACACCGGGGAGCTGTTTTTT,CSVRGGTNTGELFF
TRBJ2-7,NA,TRBD1,TRBV29-1,TGCAGCGTTGGTCGGGACAGGGGGACCTACGAGCAGTACTTC,CSVGRDRGTYEQYF
TRBJ2-3,NA,NA,TRBV29-1,TGCAGCGTTGTCGGTAGCACAGATACGCAGTATTTT,CSVVGSTDTQYF
TRBJ2-5,NA,NA,TRBV19,TGTGCCAGTAGTATGAGCCTCTACGGGGAGACCCAGTACTTC,CASSMSLYGETQYF
TRBJ2-7,NA,NA,TRBV10-3,TGTGCCATCAGTGGAGGGTTTATTTACGAGCAGTACTTC,CAISGGFIYEQYF
TRBJ2-7,NA,NA,TRBV6-1,TGTGCCAGCAGATCTCTAAATTCACACGAGCAGTACTTC,CASRSLNSHEQYF
TRBJ2-2,few,TRBD2,TRBV7-2,TGTGCCAGCAGTTTCGGACTAGCGGGTATTACCGGGGAGCTGTTTTTT,CASSFGLAGITGELFF
TRBJ1-4,NA,NA,TRBV5-1,TGCGCCAGCAGCTTACTGTCAACTAATGAAAAACTGTTTTTT,CASSLLSTNEKLFF
TRBJ2-7,few,TRBD2,TRBV7-2,TGTGCCAGCAGCTTAGAGAGTGGACTAGCGGGAGGGCCTAGGTACGAGCAGTACTTC,CASSLESGLAGGPRYEQYF
TRBJ2-5,NA,TRBD2,TRBV5-1,TGCGCCAGCAGCCCCGCCGGGGGCGGGGGGGCATCAGAGACCCAGTACTTC,CASSPAGGGGASETQYF
TRBJ2-1,NA,TRBD2,TRBV4-1,TGCGCCAGCAGCCAAGGAGTCCTATTTGGACTAGCGGGAGGGGGCAATGAGCAGTTCTTC,CASSQGVLFGLAGGGNEQFF
TRBJ2-7,NA,NA,TRBV27,TGTGCCAGCAGTTTGTCGCGGAACTCCTACGAGCAGTACTTC,CASSLSRNSYEQYF
TRBJ1-1,few,NA,TRBV7-9,TGTGCCAGCAGCTTAATGGGGCAGAACACTGAAGCTTTCTTT,CASSLMGQNTEAFF
TRBJ2-7,NA,NA,TRBV5-4,TGTGCCAGCAGCATCGGACTCGCTCCCTACGAGCAGTACTTC,CASSIGLAPYEQYF
TRBJ2-3,NA,TRBD2,TRBV2,TGTGCCAGCTGGCGGGGGAGCACAGATACGCAGTATTTT,CASWRGSTDTQYF
TRBJ2-3,NA,TRBD2,TRBV30,TGTGCCTGGAGTTTCTGGGAGGGCCTTGATACGCAGTATTTT,CAWSFWEGLDTQYF
TRBJ2-1,NA,TRBD2,TRBV2,TGTGCCAGCACCCGACTAGCGGGGGGCAATGAGCAGTTCTTC,CASTRLAGGNEQFF
TRBJ1-1,few,TRBD1,TRBV6-5,TGTGCCAGCAGTTCGGGACAGATTGAAGCTTTCTTT,CASSSGQIEAFF
TRBJ2-2,once,NA,TRBV9,TGTGCCAGCAGTATGCAAGCTATCACCGGGGAGCTGTTTTTT,CASSMQAITGELFF
TRBJ1-1,NA,TRBD1,TRBV5-1,TGCGCCAGCAGCGCTGGGACAGGGATGAACACTGAAGCTTTCTTT,CASSAGTGMNTEAFF
TRBJ1-2,NA,NA,TRBV7-2,TGTGCCAGCAGCCTCCGACAGGTAGCTAACTATGGCTACACCTTC,CASSLRQVANYGYTF
TRBJ1-2,few,NA,TRBV4-3,TGCGCCAGCAGCCAAAGAGGCTATGGCTACACCTTC,CASSQRGYGYTF
TRBJ1-1,NA,NA,TRBV27,TGTGCCAGCATTACGGGGGGCGGCACTGAAGCTTTCTTT,CASITGGGTEAFF
TRBJ2-3,NA,NA,TRBV6-5,TGTGCCAGCAGTTACCGCGCTAGCACAGATACGCAGTATTTT,CASSYRASTDTQYF
TRBJ2-7,NA,TRBD2,TRBV5-4,TGTGCCAGCAGCCTCCCGGGGGGAGGGAGCTCCTACGAGCAGTACTTC,CASSLPGGGSSYEQYF
TRBJ1-1,NA,NA,TRBV19,TGTGCCAGTAGTAGGGAAGGACAGAACCAGGCTTTCTTT,CASSREGQNQAFF
TRBJ1-4,few,NA,TRBV7-9,TGTGCCAGCAGCAGGGGAATTATCGTTGCAACTAATGAAAAACTGTTTTTT,CASSRGIIVATNEKLFF